This T cell receptor beta chain is drawn from a study of blood T cell repertoires in COVID-19. Study as a whole: Whether acute or convalescent, the COVID-19 samples came from the United States, Italy and Spain. In each case, the material was cDNA or gDNA derived from T cells, B-cell-depleted T cells, or PBMCs.

TCRdb's copy holds only in-frame clones and misses some; the assay was immunoSEQ multiplex PCR. The data show 62,000 or so clones, around 90% seen once. Sequences were obtained from peripheral blood. The receptor comes from a human donor in a cohort sampled during active COVID-19.

The DNA for the CDR3 is TGTGCCAGCAGCCCGTTGACTAGAACCGACGAGCAGTACTTC. Its protein product is CASSPLTRTDEQYF. This chain joins TRBV7-2 and TRBJ2-7; D is perhaps TRBD2 (6 bases). The CDR3 contains 14 residues. With 5 bases removed from V and 5 bases from J, the gap between germline ends came to 16 bases. CDR1 and CDR2 (germline): SGHTA, FQGNSA.